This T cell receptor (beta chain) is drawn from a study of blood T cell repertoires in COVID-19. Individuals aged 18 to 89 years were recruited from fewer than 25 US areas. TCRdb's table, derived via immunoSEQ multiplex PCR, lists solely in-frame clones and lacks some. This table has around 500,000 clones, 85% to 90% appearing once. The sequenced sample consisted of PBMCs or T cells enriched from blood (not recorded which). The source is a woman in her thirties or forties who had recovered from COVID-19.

CDR3 sequence: CASSNYRASSHEQFF. CDR3 DNA: TGCGCCAGCAGTAATTACAGGGCATCGAGCCATGAGCAGTTCTTC. V gene TRBV5-1 combines with J gene TRBJ2-1, with a weak D call TRBD1 (6 bases). The CDR3 spans 15 residues. CDR1 is SGHRS and CDR2 is YFSETQ in the germline V gene. Trimming took off 5 bases at V and 8 bases at J, with 20 bases between the two ends.